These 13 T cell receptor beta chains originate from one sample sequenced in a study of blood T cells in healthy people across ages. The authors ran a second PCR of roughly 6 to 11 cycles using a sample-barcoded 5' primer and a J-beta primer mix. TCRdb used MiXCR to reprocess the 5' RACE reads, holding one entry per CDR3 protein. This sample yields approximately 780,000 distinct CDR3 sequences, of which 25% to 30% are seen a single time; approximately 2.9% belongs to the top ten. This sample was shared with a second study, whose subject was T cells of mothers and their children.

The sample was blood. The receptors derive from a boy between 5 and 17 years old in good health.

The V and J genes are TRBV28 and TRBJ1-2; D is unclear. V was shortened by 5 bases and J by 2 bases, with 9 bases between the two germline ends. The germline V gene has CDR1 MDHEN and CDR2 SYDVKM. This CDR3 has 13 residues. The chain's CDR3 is CASSLKNNYGYTF. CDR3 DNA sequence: TGTGCCAGCAGTCTAAAGAACAACTATGGCTACACCTTC.

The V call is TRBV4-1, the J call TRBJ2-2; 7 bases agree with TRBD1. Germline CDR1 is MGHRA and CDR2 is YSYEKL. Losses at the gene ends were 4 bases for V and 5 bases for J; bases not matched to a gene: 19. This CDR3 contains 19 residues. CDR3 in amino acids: CASSPTGTLRGPSTGELFF. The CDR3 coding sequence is TGCGCCAGCAGCCCAACCGGGACCCTAAGGGGGCCCTCAACCGGGGAGCTGTTTTTT.

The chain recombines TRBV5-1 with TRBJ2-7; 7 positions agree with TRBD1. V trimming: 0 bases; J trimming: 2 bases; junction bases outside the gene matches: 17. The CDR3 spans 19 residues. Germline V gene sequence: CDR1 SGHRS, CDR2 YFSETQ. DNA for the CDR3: TGCGCCAGCAGCTTGGGGCCCCGTACACCTGACAGGGCCCCCTACGAGCAGTACTTC. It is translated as CASSLGPRTPDRAPYEQYF. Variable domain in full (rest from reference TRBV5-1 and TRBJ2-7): KAGVTQTPRYLIKTRGQQVTLSCSPISGHRSVSWYQQTPGQGLQFLFEYFSETQRNKGNFPGRFSGRQFSNSRSEMNVSTLELGDSALYLCASSLGPRTPDRAPYEQYFGPGTRLTVT.

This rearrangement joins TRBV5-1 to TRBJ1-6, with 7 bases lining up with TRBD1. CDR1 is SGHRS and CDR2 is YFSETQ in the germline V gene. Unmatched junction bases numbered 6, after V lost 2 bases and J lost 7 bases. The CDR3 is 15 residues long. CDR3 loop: CASSFGGQQNSPLHF. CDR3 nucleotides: TGCGCCAGCAGCTTTGGGGGACAGCAGAATTCACCCCTCCACTTT. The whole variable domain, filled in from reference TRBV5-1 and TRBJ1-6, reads KAGVTQTPRYLIKTRGQQVTLSCSPISGHRSVSWYQQTPGQGLQFLFEYFSETQRNKGNFPGRFSGRQFSNSRSEMNVSTLELGDSALYLCASSFGGQQNSPLHFGNGTRLTVT.

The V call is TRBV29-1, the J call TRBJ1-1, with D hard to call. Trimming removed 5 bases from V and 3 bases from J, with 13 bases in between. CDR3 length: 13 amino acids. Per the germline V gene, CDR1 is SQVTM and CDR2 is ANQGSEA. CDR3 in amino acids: CSVRLGGDTEAFF. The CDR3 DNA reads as TGCAGCGTTCGACTGGGCGGGGACACTGAAGCTTTCTTT.

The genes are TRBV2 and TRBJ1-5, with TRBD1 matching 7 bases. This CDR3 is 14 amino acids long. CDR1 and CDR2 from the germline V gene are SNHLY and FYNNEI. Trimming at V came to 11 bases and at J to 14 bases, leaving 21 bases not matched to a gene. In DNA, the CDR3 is TGTGCCGGCAACACGGGAACGGGAACAGGGGAGAAGCATTTT. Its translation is CAGNTGTGTGEKHF. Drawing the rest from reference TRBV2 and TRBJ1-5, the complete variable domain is EPEVTQTPSHQVTQMGQEVILRCVPISNHLYFYWYRQILGQKVEFLVSFYNNEISEKSEIFDDQFSVERPDGSNFTLKIRSTKLEDSAMYFCAGNTGTGTGEKHFGDGTRLSIL.

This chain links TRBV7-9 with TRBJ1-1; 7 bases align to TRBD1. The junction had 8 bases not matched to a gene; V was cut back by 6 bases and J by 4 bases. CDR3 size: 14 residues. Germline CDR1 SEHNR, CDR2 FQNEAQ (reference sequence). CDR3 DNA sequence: TGTGCCAGCAGACATACAGGGGTTGGCACTGAAGCTTTCTTT. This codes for CASRHTGVGTEAFF.

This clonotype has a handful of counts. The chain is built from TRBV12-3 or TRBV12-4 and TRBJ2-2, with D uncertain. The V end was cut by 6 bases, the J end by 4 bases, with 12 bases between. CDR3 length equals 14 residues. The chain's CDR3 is CASSSPVVTGELFF. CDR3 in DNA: TGTGCCAGCAGCTCTCCGGTGGTCACCGGGGAGCTGTTTTTT.

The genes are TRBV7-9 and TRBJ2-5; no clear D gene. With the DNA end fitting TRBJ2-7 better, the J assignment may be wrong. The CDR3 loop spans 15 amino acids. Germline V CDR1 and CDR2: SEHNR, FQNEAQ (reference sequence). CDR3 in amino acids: CASSLQGSPLYEQYF. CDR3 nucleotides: TGTGCCAGCAGCCTACAAGGAAGTCCCCTCTACGAGCAGTACTTC.

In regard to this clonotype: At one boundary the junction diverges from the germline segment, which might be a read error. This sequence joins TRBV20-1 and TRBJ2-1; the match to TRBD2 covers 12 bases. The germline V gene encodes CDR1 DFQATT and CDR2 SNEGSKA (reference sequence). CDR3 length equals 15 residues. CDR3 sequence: CGASSTSGGNNEQFF. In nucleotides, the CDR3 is TGCGGTGCTAGTTCGACTAGCGGGGGAAACAATGAGCAGTTCTTC.

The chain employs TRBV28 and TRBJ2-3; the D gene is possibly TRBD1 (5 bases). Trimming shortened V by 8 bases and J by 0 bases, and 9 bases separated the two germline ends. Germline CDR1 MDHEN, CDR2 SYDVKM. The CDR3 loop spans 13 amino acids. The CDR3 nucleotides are TGTGCCAGCGGACACCCTAGCACAGATACGCAGTATTTT. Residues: CASGHPSTDTQYF. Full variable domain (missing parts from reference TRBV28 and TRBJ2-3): DVKVTQSSRYLVKRTGEKVFLECVQDMDHENMFWYRQDPGLGLRLIYFSYDVKMKEKGDIPEGYSVSREKKERFSLILESASTNQTSMYLCASGHPSTDTQYFGPGTRLTVL.

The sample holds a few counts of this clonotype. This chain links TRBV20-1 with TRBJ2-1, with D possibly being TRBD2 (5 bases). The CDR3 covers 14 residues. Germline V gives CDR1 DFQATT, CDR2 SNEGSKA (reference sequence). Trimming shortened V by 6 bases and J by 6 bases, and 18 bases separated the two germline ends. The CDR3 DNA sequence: TGCAGTGCCAACGAGGGATCCGACTTCAATGAGCAGTTCTTC. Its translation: CSANEGSDFNEQFF.

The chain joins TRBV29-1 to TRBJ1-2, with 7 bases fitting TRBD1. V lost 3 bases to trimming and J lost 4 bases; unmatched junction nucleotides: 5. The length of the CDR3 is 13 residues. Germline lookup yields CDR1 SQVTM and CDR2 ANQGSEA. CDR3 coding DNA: TGCAGCGTTGATGAGACAGGGAGCTATGGCTACACCTTC. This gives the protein CSVDETGSYGYTF.